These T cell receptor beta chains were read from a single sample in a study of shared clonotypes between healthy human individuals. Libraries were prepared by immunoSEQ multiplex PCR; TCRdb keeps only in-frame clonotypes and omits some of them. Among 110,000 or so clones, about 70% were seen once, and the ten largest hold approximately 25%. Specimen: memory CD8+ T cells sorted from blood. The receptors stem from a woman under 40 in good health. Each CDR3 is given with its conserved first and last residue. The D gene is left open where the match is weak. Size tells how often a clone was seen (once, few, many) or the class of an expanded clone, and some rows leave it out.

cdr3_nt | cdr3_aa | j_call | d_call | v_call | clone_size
TGTGCCAGCAGTATTTCCGACGGATTCAATCAGCCCCAGCATTTT | CASSISDGFNQPQHF | TRBJ1-5 | NA | TRBV27 | NA
TGTGCCAGCTCACCATTTACCGACTATGGCTACACCTTC | CASSPFTDYGYTF | TRBJ1-2 | NA | TRBV18 | NA
TGTGCCAGCAGCTTAGGTAACAGACCCTACGAGCAGTACTTC | CASSLGNRPYEQYF | TRBJ2-7 | NA | TRBV7-8 | NA
TGCGCCAGCAGCCTAAGAGGCTGGTCCAGGGGACATGGCTACACCTTC | CASSLRGWSRGHGYTF | TRBJ1-2 | NA | TRBV4-1 | NA
TGCGCCAGCAGCTGGGAGACCGGTACCTACGAGCAGTACTTC | CASSWETGTYEQYF | TRBJ2-7 | NA | TRBV5-1 | NA
TGTGCCAGCAGTGAAGGGACAGGGGGTGAAAAACTGTTTTTT | CASSEGTGGEKLFF | TRBJ1-4 | TRBD1 | TRBV6-1 | medium-sized
TGTGCCAGCACTTCCCGGACAAACTCCTACGAGCAGTACTTC | CASTSRTNSYEQYF | TRBJ2-7 | NA | TRBV6-1 | NA
TGTGCCAGCAGCCAGGGCCGGCGCGCAACTAATGAAAAACTGTTTTTT | CASSQGRRATNEKLFF | TRBJ1-4 | NA | TRBV14 | NA
TGTGCCAGCAGCGTAGGACTAGCGGGAGAAGCCGGGGAGCTGTTTTTT | CASSVGLAGEAGELFF | TRBJ2-2 | TRBD2 | TRBV9 | NA
TGCAGCGTTGCGGGAACAGGGGGCACTGGGGCCTACGAGCAGTACTTC | CSVAGTGGTGAYEQYF | TRBJ2-7 | TRBD1 | TRBV29-1 | NA
TGTGCCAGCAGCTTGGCTACGAGCGGAGACTACAATGAGCAGTTCTTC | CASSLATSGDYNEQFF | TRBJ2-1 | NA | TRBV11-2 | NA
TGTGCCAGCAGCCAACTGCGGGGAAAACCGGGACAGGGAAAAGAGACCCAGTACTTC | CASSQLRGKPGQGKETQYF | TRBJ2-5 | TRBD1 | TRBV14 | NA
TGTGCCAGCAGCTTCTGGACAGGGGTCGACGAGCAGTACTTC | CASSFWTGVDEQYF | TRBJ2-7 | TRBD1 | TRBV5-5 | NA
TGTGCCAGCAGCCGTAAGTCGGGATGGATCCGGGAGGGCCGAACCGGGGAGCTGTTTTTT | CASSRKSGWIREGRTGELFF | TRBJ2-2 | TRBD2 | TRBV5-4 | NA
TGTGCCAGCAGTGTGGGCAGGGGGATTCAGCCCCAGCATTTT | CASSVGRGIQPQHF | TRBJ1-5 | TRBD1 | TRBV25-1 | few
TGTGCCAGCAGTCCAGGGTGGTCCCAGCATTTT | CASSPGWSQHF | TRBJ1-5 | NA | TRBV28 | NA
TGTGCCAGCTCACCACCCGGTAGCGGGATTAGCCGAAGAAATGAGCAGTTCTTC | CASSPPGSGISRRNEQFF | TRBJ2-1 | TRBD2 | TRBV18 | few
TGCAGCGTTGAATTGGGGGTCGGAGCTTTCTTT | CSVELGVGAFF | TRBJ1-1 | NA | TRBV29-1 | NA
TGTGCCAGCAGCTTAGGGGACTCCACCTACAATGAGCAGTTCTTC | CASSLGDSTYNEQFF | TRBJ2-1 | NA | TRBV7-3 | NA
TGTGCCAGCAGAACCACAGGGGGCTACGAGCAGTACTTC | CASRTTGGYEQYF | TRBJ2-7 | TRBD1 | TRBV25-1 | NA
TGTGCCAGCAGCGAGCGCTTTGGGGGGGCGAACAATGAGCAGTTCTTC | CASSERFGGANNEQFF | TRBJ2-1 | NA | TRBV9 | NA
TGCGCCAGCAGCTCCGGGACAGGAGCCCAAGAGACCCAGTACTTC | CASSSGTGAQETQYF | TRBJ2-5 | TRBD1 | TRBV5-1 | NA
TGTGCCAGCATCTTTGGAGGCACTGAAGCTTTCTTT | CASIFGGTEAFF | TRBJ1-1 | NA | TRBV7-9 | NA
TGTGCCAGCAGCTTCTATGTGGGGGGGCCGGGAGTCTCCTACGAGCAGTACTTC | CASSFYVGGPGVSYEQYF | TRBJ2-7 | NA | TRBV11-2 | NA
TGCGCCAGCAGCTTGGGACTAGCGGGAGTGTTCCCCTACGAGCAGTACTTC | CASSLGLAGVFPYEQYF | TRBJ2-7 | TRBD2 | TRBV5-1 | once
TGCGCCAGCAGCCATACCTTTGACCCCGCCTACGAGCAGTACTTC | CASSHTFDPAYEQYF | TRBJ2-7 | NA | TRBV4-1 | NA
TGCGCCAGCAGCCAAGAGGGGGCCCGAGAGACCCAGTACTTC | CASSQEGARETQYF | TRBJ2-5 | NA | TRBV4-1 | NA
TGTGCCAGCAGCTTAGTAGACCTCGGGGCGCAGTATTTT | CASSLVDLGAQYF | TRBJ2-3 | NA | TRBV11-2 | NA
TGCGCCAGCAGCCAAGAGGACAGCTTGAACACTGAAGCTTTCTTT | CASSQEDSLNTEAFF | TRBJ1-1 | NA | TRBV4-1 | NA
TGTGCCAGCACCGCATTAGGGACAGGGGACAATGAGCAGTTCTTC | CASTALGTGDNEQFF | TRBJ2-1 | TRBD1 | TRBV28 | NA
TGCAGCGTGACGGGCCAAACAGACCTCGGAGAGCAGTACTTC | CSVTGQTDLGEQYF | TRBJ2-7 | NA | TRBV29-1 | NA
TGTGCCAGCAGCGCCGACAGGGGCTATGGCTACACCTTC | CASSADRGYGYTF | TRBJ1-2 | TRBD1 | TRBV5-4 | NA
TGCGCCAGCAGCTTGGACGGGAGGGGTGTACACGAGCAGTACTTC | CASSLDGRGVHEQYF | TRBJ2-7 | TRBD2 | TRBV5-1 | once
TGTGCCTGGACTGGACAGGCGAACACTGAAGCTTTCTTT | CAWTGQANTEAFF | TRBJ1-1 | TRBD1 | TRBV30 | NA
TGTGCCAGCAGCCTGGTCGGGACAGGGAGTCAGCCCCAGCATTTT | CASSLVGTGSQPQHF | TRBJ1-5 | TRBD1 | TRBV5-8 | NA
TGTGCCAGCAGTTTAAGAAGGACAGGGCTGACTGAAGCTTTCTTT | CASSLRRTGLTEAFF | TRBJ1-1 | TRBD1 | TRBV28 | many
TGCGCCAGCAGCTTGGATCCAGGAACCTCCTACAATGAGCAGTTCTTC | CASSLDPGTSYNEQFF | TRBJ2-1 | NA | TRBV5-1 | NA
TGTGCCTGGAGTGTAGGGGAGGGCTATGGCTACACCTTC | CAWSVGEGYGYTF | TRBJ1-2 | NA | TRBV30 | NA
TGTGCCAGCAGTTTTCTAGATACAGCGGAGAGCTCCTACGAGCAGTACTTC | CASSFLDTAESSYEQYF | TRBJ2-7 | NA | TRBV28 | NA
TGTGCCAGCAGCCACACGTCGGGGAATGAGCAGTTCTTC | CASSHTSGNEQFF | TRBJ2-1 | NA | TRBV7-9 | few
TGTGCCAGCAGTTTTGGAAAAACCTACGAGCAGTACTTC | CASSFGKTYEQYF | TRBJ2-7 | NA | TRBV27 | NA
TGTGCCAGCAGCTTAGGACAGGGGGACACCGGGGAGCTGTTTTTT | CASSLGQGDTGELFF | TRBJ2-2 | TRBD1 | TRBV11-1 | NA
TGTGCCAGCAGCCAAACCGGGACAGGGTCCAACGAGCAGTACTTC | CASSQTGTGSNEQYF | TRBJ2-7 | TRBD1 | TRBV14 | once
TGTGCCAGCAGTAACTCGACTAGCGGGAGTTCATACAATGAGCAGTTCTTC | CASSNSTSGSSYNEQFF | TRBJ2-1 | TRBD2 | TRBV25-1 | NA
TGCGCCAGCAGCCCTGAAATGCTAGCGCCCGATGATGAGCAGTACTTC | CASSPEMLAPDDEQYF | TRBJ2-7 | NA | TRBV5-1 | once
TGTGCCAGCAGTGAAAGGAAAGTTCTTACCGGGGAGCTGTTTTTT | CASSERKVLTGELFF | TRBJ2-2 | NA | TRBV6-1 | NA
TGTGCCAGCAGCTCGGGACAGGGGTTCGGGGAGCTGTTTTTT | CASSSGQGFGELFF | TRBJ2-2 | TRBD1 | TRBV7-3 | NA
TGTGCCAGCACTCCGACAGGAGCGGGCTCTGGGGCCAACGTCCTGACTTTC | CASTPTGAGSGANVLTF | TRBJ2-6 | NA | TRBV6-4 | NA